These T cell receptor beta chains were read from a single sample in a study of cytomegalovirus exposure and HLA in healthy donors. Repertoires were generated with immunoSEQ multiplex PCR, while TCRdb's copy carries only in-frame clones and drops some. Here the sample spans some 170,000 clones, approximately 90% being singletons. The sample consisted of PBMCs. Receptors were obtained from a woman aged 30 to 39 in good health and CMV-seronegative. CDR3s include the opening cysteine and the closing phenylalanine or tryptophan. The order of the fields is CDR3 length, J gene, V gene, D gene, clone size, CDR3 DNA, CDR3 protein. The D gene is left open where the match is weak. Size values are once, few and many counts, or a class for expanded clones, and some rows have none.

cdr3_length: 16
j_call: TRBJ1-4
v_call: TRBV7-6
d_call: NA
clone_size: NA
cdr3_nt: TGCGCCAGCAGCTTAGAGCCAAGGGGAACTAATGAAAAACTGTTTTTT
cdr3_aa: CASSLEPRGTNEKLFF

cdr3_length: 13
j_call: TRBJ2-7
v_call: TRBV11-3
d_call: NA
clone_size: NA
cdr3_nt: TGTGCCAGCAGCTTTACCTCGGGGAGCGAGCAGTACTTC
cdr3_aa: CASSFTSGSEQYF

cdr3_length: 15
j_call: TRBJ2-7
v_call: TRBV4-1
d_call: TRBD2
clone_size: NA
cdr3_nt: TGCGCCAGCAGCCATCTAGGACTAGCGGTTCGCGAGCAGTACTTC
cdr3_aa: CASSHLGLAVREQYF

cdr3_length: 13
j_call: TRBJ2-2
v_call: TRBV29-1
d_call: NA
clone_size: NA
cdr3_nt: TGCAGCGCGCGCTGGGGGGTCGGCGGGGAGCTGTTTTTT
cdr3_aa: CSARWGVGGELFF

cdr3_length: 14
j_call: TRBJ2-7
v_call: TRBV11-2
d_call: TRBD1
clone_size: once
cdr3_nt: TGTGCCAGCAGCCAGGGGACAGGGGTGTACGAGCAGTACTTC
cdr3_aa: CASSQGTGVYEQYF

cdr3_length: 12
j_call: TRBJ1-5
v_call: TRBV15
d_call: NA
clone_size: NA
cdr3_nt: TGTGCCACCAGCAGAGATCGGGATCCCCAGCATTTT
cdr3_aa: CATSRDRDPQHF

cdr3_length: 14
j_call: TRBJ1-6
v_call: TRBV10-1
d_call: NA
clone_size: NA
cdr3_nt: TGCGCCAGCAGTGGCGGTTCGCGGAATTCACCCCTCCACTTT
cdr3_aa: CASSGGSRNSPLHF

cdr3_length: 15
j_call: TRBJ1-1
v_call: TRBV13
d_call: TRBD1
clone_size: NA
cdr3_nt: TGTGCCAGCGGTGAGACAGGGCTTATGAACACTGAAGCTTTCTTT
cdr3_aa: CASGETGLMNTEAFF

cdr3_length: 16
j_call: TRBJ2-7
v_call: TRBV5-1
d_call: TRBD2
clone_size: NA
cdr3_nt: TGCGCCAGCAGCGCTAGGACTAGCGGGGGCCCCTACGAGCAGTACTTC
cdr3_aa: CASSARTSGGPYEQYF

cdr3_length: 16
j_call: TRBJ1-2
v_call: TRBV11-2
d_call: TRBD1
clone_size: NA
cdr3_nt: TGTGCCAGCAGCTTAGATAGGACAGGGGGTAACTATGGCTACACCTTC
cdr3_aa: CASSLDRTGGNYGYTF

cdr3_length: 17
j_call: TRBJ2-5
v_call: TRBV5-8
d_call: TRBD1
clone_size: once
cdr3_nt: TGTGCCAGCAGCTTGGACGCGGGACAGGGGTTCCAAGAGACCCAGTACTTC
cdr3_aa: CASSLDAGQGFQETQYF

cdr3_length: 14
j_call: TRBJ2-7
v_call: TRBV15
d_call: NA
clone_size: NA
cdr3_nt: TGTGCCACCAGCAGAGGTCTTAGTTCCTACGAGCAGTACTTC
cdr3_aa: CATSRGLSSYEQYF

cdr3_length: 14
j_call: TRBJ1-4
v_call: TRBV5-1
d_call: NA
clone_size: NA
cdr3_nt: TGCGCCAGCAGCTTTACAGCAACTAATGAAAAACTGTTTTTT
cdr3_aa: CASSFTATNEKLFF

cdr3_length: 16
j_call: TRBJ1-3
v_call: TRBV4-2
d_call: NA
clone_size: once
cdr3_nt: TGTGCCAGCAGCCACGAACCTCAGGGGTCTGGAAACACCATATATTTT
cdr3_aa: CASSHEPQGSGNTIYF

cdr3_length: 13
j_call: TRBJ2-1
v_call: TRBV19
d_call: NA
clone_size: NA
cdr3_nt: TGTGCCAGTAGTATTAACGGTTACAATGAGCAGTTCTTC
cdr3_aa: CASSINGYNEQFF

cdr3_length: 15
j_call: TRBJ2-1
v_call: TRBV27
d_call: TRBD1
clone_size: NA
cdr3_nt: TGTGCCAGCAGTCCCCTGGACAGGGCGAACAATGAGCAGTTCTTC
cdr3_aa: CASSPLDRANNEQFF

cdr3_length: 13
j_call: TRBJ2-7
v_call: TRBV19
d_call: TRBD1
clone_size: NA
cdr3_nt: TGTGCCAGTAGTCCCCGGGACAGGGCCGAGCAGTACTTC
cdr3_aa: CASSPRDRAEQYF

cdr3_length: 15
j_call: TRBJ2-7
v_call: TRBV7-2
d_call: NA
clone_size: once
cdr3_nt: TGTGCCAGCAGCTTAGACAGGGTCAGCTCCTACGAGCAGTACTTC
cdr3_aa: CASSLDRVSSYEQYF

cdr3_length: 16
j_call: TRBJ2-7
v_call: TRBV4-3
d_call: NA
clone_size: few
cdr3_nt: TGCGCCAGCAGCCACTTTGGACAGCCTAGCTCCTACGAGCAGTACTTC
cdr3_aa: CASSHFGQPSSYEQYF

cdr3_length: 11
j_call: TRBJ2-3
v_call: TRBV7-9
d_call: NA
clone_size: NA
cdr3_nt: TGTGCCAGCAACCCCGGAGATACGCAGTATTTT
cdr3_aa: CASNPGDTQYF

cdr3_length: 15
j_call: TRBJ2-7
v_call: TRBV5-1
d_call: TRBD2
clone_size: NA
cdr3_nt: TGCGCCAGCAGCATCGGGACTACTAGCTCCTACGAGCAGTACTTC
cdr3_aa: CASSIGTTSSYEQYF

cdr3_length: 17
j_call: TRBJ2-1
v_call: TRBV6-1
d_call: TRBD2
clone_size: NA
cdr3_nt: TGTGCCAGCAGTGAATTCACTAGCGGGAGCATGAGCGATGAGCAGTTCTTC
cdr3_aa: CASSEFTSGSMSDEQFF

cdr3_length: 15
j_call: TRBJ2-1
v_call: TRBV6-5
d_call: TRBD1
clone_size: NA
cdr3_nt: TGTGCCAGCAGGACAGGGCCGAGCTCCTACAATGAGCAGTTCTTC
cdr3_aa: CASRTGPSSYNEQFF

cdr3_length: 14
j_call: TRBJ1-1
v_call: TRBV6-5
d_call: NA
clone_size: once
cdr3_nt: TGTGCCAGCAGTTTTGGCAGGGAAAACACTGAAGCTTTCTTT
cdr3_aa: CASSFGRENTEAFF

cdr3_length: 14
j_call: TRBJ2-1
v_call: TRBV6-4
d_call: NA
clone_size: once
cdr3_nt: TGTGCCAGCAGTGCCGGCGGCTCCTACAATGAGCAGTTCTTC
cdr3_aa: CASSAGGSYNEQFF

cdr3_length: 15
j_call: TRBJ2-7
v_call: TRBV19
d_call: TRBD2
clone_size: NA
cdr3_nt: TGTGCCAGTACACCCGGGACTAGCGGCTCCTACGAGCAGTACTTC
cdr3_aa: CASTPGTSGSYEQYF

cdr3_length: 12
j_call: TRBJ2-7
v_call: TRBV6-1
d_call: NA
clone_size: NA
cdr3_nt: TGTGCCATCCTGCCGACATTCCACGAGCAGTACTTC
cdr3_aa: CAILPTFHEQYF

cdr3_length: 14
j_call: TRBJ1-2
v_call: TRBV29-1
d_call: NA
clone_size: NA
cdr3_nt: TGCAGCGCGGCATCCATACCCCTCAGAGGTGGCTACACCTTC
cdr3_aa: CSAASIPLRGGYTF

cdr3_length: 19
j_call: TRBJ2-1
v_call: TRBV9
d_call: TRBD2
clone_size: NA
cdr3_nt: TGTGCCAGCAGCGTAGCTACTCCGACTAGCGGGAGGTCCTACAATGAGCAGTTCTTC
cdr3_aa: CASSVATPTSGRSYNEQFF

cdr3_length: 16
j_call: TRBJ2-2
v_call: TRBV27
d_call: TRBD2
clone_size: NA
cdr3_nt: TGTGCCAGCAGTTTACTAGCGGGAGGGCGTGGCGGGGAGCTGTTTTTT
cdr3_aa: CASSLLAGGRGGELFF

cdr3_length: 23
j_call: TRBJ2-5
v_call: TRBV29-1
d_call: TRBD1
clone_size: NA
cdr3_nt: TGCAGCGTTGTAGGGGCCCCTTCACTCAAGACAGGGCCTCTAGGAGATTGGAAAGAGACCCAGTACTTC
cdr3_aa: CSVVGAPSLKTGPLGDWKETQYF